The source of this TCR beta chain is a study of radiotherapy plus CTLA-4 blockade in lung cancer. In the study overall: Around 19% of enrolled patients responded objectively, and approximately 30% had disease control. Study-wide results and caveats: Strongest reported response predictors: early blood clone changes and post-radiation interferon-beta. After treatment with radiotherapy plus ipilimumab, TCR clones that came from the tumor expanded in blood.

This CDR3 region has 16 residues. Trimming pared 1 base from V and 8 bases from J, leaving 17 bases between. CDR1 SEHNR and CDR2 FQNEAQ come from the germline V gene (reference sequence). As for this clone: Its antigen is undetermined.

Some clones are missing from TCRdb's copy, which holds only in-frame ones; the method was immunoSEQ multiplex PCR. The sample has roughly 30,000 clones; 60% to 85% are singletons. Each patient with chemo-refractory metastatic non-small-cell lung cancer was treated with focal radiation plus CTLA-4 blockade using ipilimumab. This material consisted of peripheral blood, taken from a patient treated with radiotherapy plus ipilimumab. This clonotype was obtained from a human donor with non-small cell lung cancer that progressed on radiotherapy plus ipilimumab. This chain uses TRBV7-9 with TRBJ1-4; D gene ambiguous. In DNA, the CDR3 is TGTGCCAGCAGCTTAGGAGTGCTTAACAGAGGGGAAAAACTGTTTTTT. Residues: CASSLGVLNRGEKLFF.